This entry lists 18 T cell receptor beta chains sequenced from one sample in a study of identical twins. One entry per CDR3 protein, called by TCRdb with MiXCR from the 5' RACE reads. Of around 1.7 million distinct CDR3 sequences listed, under 35% are singletons. Input material: cord blood. Every receptor here comes from a newborn girl in good health.

The rearrangement links TRBV20-1 to TRBJ1-2, with D uncertain. The V end lost 5 bases, the J end lost 2 bases, and 9 bases lay between the germline ends. Per germline, CDR1 DFQATT and CDR2 SNEGSKA (reference sequence). The CDR3 covers 12 residues. This CDR3 is CSAGRRNYGYTF. Written as DNA, the CDR3 is TGCAGTGCTGGCCGGAGGAACTATGGCTACACCTTC.

The table lists this clonotype with a count of one. V usage is TRBV14 and J usage is TRBJ2-5, with 8 bases matching TRBD1. The DNA end is more similar to TRBJ2-7, so the J call may be wrong. The CDR3 length is 15 residues. Germline V gene data show CDR1 as SGHDN and CDR2 as FVKESK. This chain's CDR3 is CASSQGWTGPCEQYF. The CDR3, as DNA: TGTGCCAGCAGCCAAGGCTGGACAGGGCCCTGCGAGCAGTACTTC.

This clonotype was seen more than once but under ten times. The rearrangement joins TRBV7-9 to TRBJ2-3, with TRBD2 matching over 11 bases. Germline lookup yields CDR1 SEHNR and CDR2 FQNEAQ (reference sequence). J lost 3 bases, V lost 4 bases, and 15 bases had no gene match. The CDR3 is 19 residues long. This chain's CDR3 is CASSSSGGNGQFDTDTQYF. The CDR3 DNA reads TGTGCCAGCAGCTCTAGCGGGGGGAACGGCCAATTCGATACAGATACGCAGTATTTT.

The chain joins TRBV7-2 to TRBJ2-7; a possible D gene is TRBD1 (6 bases). The J call is in doubt because the DNA end fits TRBJ2-5 better. Germline loops: CDR1 SGHTA, CDR2 FQGNSA. There are 16 residues in the CDR3. The CDR3 reads CASSPLAGAIQETQYF. CDR3 coding DNA: TGTGCCAGCAGCCCCCTGGCAGGGGCAATCCAAGAGACCCAGTACTTC.

The chain combines TRBV7-6 with TRBJ2-5; D is perhaps TRBD2 (5 bases). The CDR3 covers 15 residues. Trimming took 1 base from V and 5 from J, leaving 14 bases between them. Germline-derived CDR1 and CDR2 are SGHVS and FNYEAQ. The CDR3 region is CASSLGNGVGETQYF. CDR3 DNA: TGTGCCAGCAGCTTAGGAAACGGGGTCGGGGAGACCCAGTACTTC.

This chain uses TRBV7-8 with TRBJ1-2, with 8 nucleotides matching TRBD1. CDR1 and CDR2 from the germline V gene are SGHVS and FQNEAQ. The V gene end was trimmed by 8 bases and the J gene end by 4 bases; junction bases not matched to a gene: 12. The CDR3 length is 15 residues. The CDR3 is CASGTGLGWGYGYTF. The CDR3 DNA follows: TGTGCCAGCGGGACAGGTCTTGGATGGGGCTATGGCTACACCTTC.

The chain employs TRBV5-1 and TRBJ2-3; TRBD2 matches at 13 bases. The CDR3 consists of 17 residues. Losses at the gene ends were 2 bases for V and 6 bases for J; bases not matched to a gene: 9. CDR1 is SGHRS and CDR2 is YFSETQ in the germline V gene. The CDR3 spells CASSLWTSGGVEDTQYF. The CDR3 region has the DNA TGCGCCAGCAGCTTATGGACTAGCGGGGGTGTAGAGGATACGCAGTATTTT.

The chain links TRBV20-1 to TRBJ2-4, with 12 bases that match TRBD1. The CDR3 runs to 15 residues. Unmatched junction bases numbered 6, after V lost 0 bases and J lost 9 bases. CDR1 is DFQATT, CDR2 SNEGSKA, per germline (reference sequence). As DNA, the CDR3 is TGCAGTGCTAGAGATTCCGGGACAGGGGGCAGCATTCAGTACTTC. This translates into CSARDSGTGGSIQYF.

This clonotype was picked up one time. V usage is TRBV7-9 and J usage is TRBJ2-3; TRBD2 matches at 7 bases. CDR1 is SEHNR, CDR2 FQNEAQ, per germline (reference sequence). V was clipped by 2 bases and J by 5 bases; unmatched bases: 10. The CDR3 totals 16 residues. The CDR3 region is CASSLYGGLSQDTQYF. The CDR3 DNA sequence: TGTGCCAGCAGCTTATACGGGGGGTTGAGTCAAGATACGCAGTATTTT.

The V call is TRBV20-1, the J call TRBJ2-3; 10 bases map to TRBD1. The J segment lost 5 bases and the V segment lost 5 bases, leaving 10 bases of the junction unmatched. CDR1 DFQATT and CDR2 SNEGSKA come from the germline V gene (reference sequence). The CDR3 loop spans 15 amino acids. CDR3 in amino acids: CSADKDRGRGDTQYF. The CDR3 region has the DNA TGCAGTGCTGACAAAGACAGGGGGCGCGGAGATACGCAGTATTTT.

Only a few counts were recorded for this clonotype. The chain couples TRBV20-1 to TRBJ1-2; D possibly corresponds to TRBD1 (6 bases). The V gene's germline CDR1 is DFQATT and CDR2 SNEGSKA (reference sequence). V dropped 3 bases and J dropped 0 bases, with 11 bases sitting between them. The length of the CDR3 is 14 residues. The CDR3 spells CSASPDSPNYGYTF. CDR3 sequence (DNA): TGCAGTGCTAGCCCGGACAGCCCTAACTATGGCTACACCTTC.

CDR3: CASSDSGASTDTQYF. The CDR3 DNA sequence: TGTGCCAGCAGTGATTCAGGGGCTAGCACAGATACGCAGTATTTT. The chain carries TRBV2 and TRBJ2-3; possibly TRBD1 for D (6 bases). V lost 3 bases to trimming and J lost 0 bases, with 10 bases between them. Germline V gives CDR1 SNHLY, CDR2 FYNNEI. This CDR3 comprises 15 residues.

This clonotype was recorded a few times. The chain uses TRBV7-9 and TRBJ1-2; 8 bases are shared with TRBD1. CDR1 and CDR2 from the germline V gene are SEHNR and FQNEAQ (reference sequence). This CDR3 comprises 15 residues. Trimming removed 4 bases from V and 7 bases from J; junction bases left unmatched: 11. CDR3 in amino acids: CASSYATGEGRGYTF. For the CDR3, the DNA is TGTGCCAGCAGCTACGCGACAGGGGAGGGTCGTGGCTACACCTTC.

This clonotype came up a few times. The gene calls are TRBV2 and TRBJ2-5; D call uncertain. The germline gives CDR1 SNHLY, CDR2 FYNNEI. The CDR3 is 11 amino acids. V lost 7 bases and J 2 bases, leaving 5 bases between the germline ends. The DNA for the CDR3 is TGTGCCAGCATCACGCAAGAGACCCAGTACTTC. Residues: CASITQETQYF. Using reference TRBV2 and TRBJ2-5 for the parts outside the CDR3, the full variable domain is EPEVTQTPSHQVTQMGQEVILRCVPISNHLYFYWYRQILGQKVEFLVSFYNNEISEKSEIFDDQFSVERPDGSNFTLKIRSTKLEDSAMYFCASITQETQYFGPGTRLLVL.

This clonotype was seen a few times. This chain joins TRBV10-3 and TRBJ2-1; D gene uncertain. V lost 3 bases and J lost 0, with 9 bases in between. CDR1 is ENHRY, CDR2 SYGVKD, per germline. The length of the CDR3 is 15 residues. The DNA of the CDR3 is TGTGCCATCAGTGACGGCGAGAGCTCCTACAATGAGCAGTTCTTC. Encoded protein: CAISDGESSYNEQFF.

This clonotype was seen only a few times. This chain links TRBV20-1 with TRBJ2-4; D might be TRBD2 (5 bases). CDR3 length: 14 residues. V was cut by 6 bases and J by 1 base, with 13 bases left in between. Per germline, CDR1 DFQATT and CDR2 SNEGSKA (reference sequence). CDR3 region: CSARSGSAKNIQYF. CDR3 nucleotide sequence: TGCAGTGCCCGAAGCGGCAGCGCCAAAAACATTCAGTACTTC.

The rearrangement joins TRBV20-1 to TRBJ2-2, with 11 bases aligning to TRBD2. The J segment lost 7 bases and the V segment lost 0 bases, leaving 10 bases of the junction unmatched. This CDR3 region has 17 residues. Germline V gives CDR1 DFQATT, CDR2 SNEGSKA (reference sequence). The CDR3 here is CSARDLRLAGRVGELFF. CDR3 coding DNA: TGCAGTGCTAGAGATTTGCGACTAGCGGGGCGAGTCGGGGAGCTGTTTTTT.

The chain employs TRBV2 and TRBJ2-3; no firm D call. Trimming stripped 4 bases from V and 1 base from J, with 9 bases between. This CDR3 spans 14 amino acids. The germline gives CDR1 SNHLY, CDR2 FYNNEI. The CDR3 loop is CASSALLGTDTQYF. The CDR3 DNA sequence: TGTGCCAGCAGTGCCCTGCTAGGCACAGATACGCAGTATTTT.